These T cell receptor beta chains were read from a single sample in a study of cytomegalovirus exposure and HLA in healthy donors. Measured with immunoSEQ multiplex PCR; TCRdb has only the in-frame clones, and not every one. The sample gives about 170,000 clones, around 85% of which show up once; 2% to 2.5% is in the top ten. The sequencing sample was made of PBMCs. These receptors all stem from a male donor in good health and CMV-seronegative. CDR3s include the opening cysteine and the closing phenylalanine or tryptophan.

v_gene: TRBV14
j_gene: TRBJ1-3
CDR3aa: CASNSGGTIYF

v_gene: TRBV4-3
j_gene: TRBJ2-1
CDR3aa: CASSQDGLGGGMNNEQFF

v_gene: TRBV5-1
j_gene: TRBJ1-2
CDR3aa: CASGQGPQGFYGYTF

v_gene: TRBV6-5
j_gene: TRBJ2-5
CDR3aa: CASSRPAGQTQYF

v_gene: TRBV18
j_gene: TRBJ1-1
CDR3aa: CASSPPRGTTIMNTEAFF

v_gene: TRBV6-1
j_gene: TRBJ1-6
CDR3aa: CASTREGHNSPLHF

v_gene: TRBV5-1
j_gene: TRBJ2-2
CDR3aa: CASSLSRTGIGELFF

v_gene: TRBV2
j_gene: TRBJ1-1
CDR3aa: CASSVETGVGEAFF

v_gene: TRBV19
j_gene: TRBJ1-5
CDR3aa: CASEDRGGQPQHF

v_gene: TRBV5-8
j_gene: TRBJ1-6
CDR3aa: CASLDWGSRFNSPLHF

v_gene: TRBV30
j_gene: TRBJ2-2
CDR3aa: CAWSSRGDGELFF

v_gene: TRBV5-5
j_gene: TRBJ2-7
CDR3aa: CASSFAAGSSYEQYF

v_gene: TRBV10-3
j_gene: TRBJ2-1
CDR3aa: CAISESMGGSYNEQFF

v_gene: TRBV19
j_gene: TRBJ2-3
CDR3aa: CASSTRTGAGPDTQYF

v_gene: TRBV6-4
j_gene: TRBJ2-6
CDR3aa: CASRGQGSSAGANVLTF

v_gene: TRBV6-5
j_gene: TRBJ2-7
CDR3aa: CASSRTFDSYEQYF

v_gene: TRBV2
j_gene: TRBJ1-2
CDR3aa: CASITTGGRYGYTF

v_gene: TRBV2
j_gene: TRBJ1-4
CDR3aa: CATSGDRFNEKLFF

v_gene: TRBV5-1
j_gene: TRBJ2-6
CDR3aa: CASSLGTASGANVLTF

v_gene: TRBV6-5
j_gene: TRBJ2-7
CDR3aa: CASSSDTAYEQYF

v_gene: TRBV7-2
j_gene: TRBJ2-1
CDR3aa: CASSYNGLAGYNEQFF

v_gene: TRBV2
j_gene: TRBJ2-5
CDR3aa: CASSARRTSGQETQYF

v_gene: TRBV5-1
j_gene: TRBJ2-7
CDR3aa: CASSLRTRNYEQYF

v_gene: TRBV5-4
j_gene: TRBJ2-2
CDR3aa: CASSPKDRGNTGELFF

v_gene: TRBV7-9
j_gene: TRBJ2-3
CDR3aa: CASSLVITDTQYF

v_gene: TRBV21-1
j_gene: TRBJ2-7
CDR3aa: CASSKDRSSYEQYF

v_gene: TRBV7-9
j_gene: TRBJ2-3
CDR3aa: CASSGQGVDTQYF

v_gene: TRBV7-9
j_gene: TRBJ2-4
CDR3aa: CASSTGTGGNIQYF

v_gene: TRBV14
j_gene: TRBJ2-5
CDR3aa: CASSSRKLGVETQYF

v_gene: TRBV18
j_gene: TRBJ1-4
CDR3aa: CASSPQQEKLFF

v_gene: TRBV30
j_gene: TRBJ1-3
CDR3aa: CAWSVSGSMAGNTIYF

v_gene: TRBV7-9
j_gene: TRBJ2-7
CDR3aa: CASSPDRGYYYEQYF

v_gene: TRBV5-8
j_gene: TRBJ1-5
CDR3aa: CASSLDTGYNQPQHF

v_gene: TRBV5-1
j_gene: TRBJ1-4
CDR3aa: CASRIHISLDEKLFF

v_gene: TRBV21-1
j_gene: TRBJ1-1
CDR3aa: CASSSTIKSDLRTEAFF

v_gene: TRBV2
j_gene: NA
CDR3aa: CASRLNQPYEQYF

v_gene: TRBV19
j_gene: TRBJ1-3
CDR3aa: CASSEGARSGNTIYF

v_gene: TRBV29-1
j_gene: TRBJ1-2
CDR3aa: CSASPQGRSNYGYTF

v_gene: TRBV6-5
j_gene: TRBJ1-2
CDR3aa: CASRRQTDYGYTF

v_gene: TRBV7-2
j_gene: TRBJ2-7
CDR3aa: CASSLVPGGEQYF